This T cell receptor (beta chain) emerged from a study of beta chain features in type 1 diabetes. The CDR3 covers 14 residues. Per the germline V gene, CDR1 is MGHRA and CDR2 is YSYEKL. The germline V and J ends were trimmed by 4 bases and 8 bases, with 17 bases remaining between them. Every isolated RNA sample was fully reverse transcribed, so sequencing captured expressed TCRB transcripts. Method: immunoSEQ multiplex PCR; TCRdb's copy keeps in-frame clones and lacks some. The table includes about 410,000 clones, around 13% detected once. This clone was detected only a few times. Sequencing was carried out using naive CD4+ T cells from blood. The receptor comes from a young man in good health. This chain links TRBV4-1 with TRBJ1-2, with D unresolved. CDR3 nucleotide sequence: TGCGCCAGCAGCCTAGACGTTACACTCGGAGGCTACACCTTC. It codes for CASSLDVTLGGYTF.